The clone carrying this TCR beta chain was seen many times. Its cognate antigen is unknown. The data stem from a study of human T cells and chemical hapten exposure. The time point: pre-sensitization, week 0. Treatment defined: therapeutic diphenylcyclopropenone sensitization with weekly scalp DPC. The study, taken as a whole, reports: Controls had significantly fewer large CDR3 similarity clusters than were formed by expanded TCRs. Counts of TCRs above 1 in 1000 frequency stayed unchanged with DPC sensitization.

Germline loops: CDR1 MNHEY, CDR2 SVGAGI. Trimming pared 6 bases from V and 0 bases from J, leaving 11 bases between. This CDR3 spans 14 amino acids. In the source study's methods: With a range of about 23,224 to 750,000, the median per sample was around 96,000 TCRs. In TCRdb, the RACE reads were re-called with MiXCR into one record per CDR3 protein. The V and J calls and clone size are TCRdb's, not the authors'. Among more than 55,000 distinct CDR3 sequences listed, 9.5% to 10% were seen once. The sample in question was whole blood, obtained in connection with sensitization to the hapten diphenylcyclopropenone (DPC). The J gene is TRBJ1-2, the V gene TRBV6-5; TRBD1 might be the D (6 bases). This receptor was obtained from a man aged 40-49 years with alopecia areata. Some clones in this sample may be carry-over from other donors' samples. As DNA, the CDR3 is TGTGCCAGCAGGGACAGCCTTACTAACTATGGCTACACCTTC. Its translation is CASRDSLTNYGYTF.